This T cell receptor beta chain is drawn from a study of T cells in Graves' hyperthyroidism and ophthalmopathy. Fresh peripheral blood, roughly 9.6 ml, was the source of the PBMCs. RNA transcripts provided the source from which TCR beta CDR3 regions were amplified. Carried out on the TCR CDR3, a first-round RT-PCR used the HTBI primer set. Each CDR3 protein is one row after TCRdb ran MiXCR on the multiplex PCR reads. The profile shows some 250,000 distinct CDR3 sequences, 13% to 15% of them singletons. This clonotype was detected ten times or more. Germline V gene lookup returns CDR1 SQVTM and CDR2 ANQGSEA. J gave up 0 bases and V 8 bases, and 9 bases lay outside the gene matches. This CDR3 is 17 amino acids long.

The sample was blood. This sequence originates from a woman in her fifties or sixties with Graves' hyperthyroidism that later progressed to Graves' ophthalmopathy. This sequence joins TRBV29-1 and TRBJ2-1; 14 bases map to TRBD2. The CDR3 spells CSTLPGTSGSSYNEQFF. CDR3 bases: TGCAGCACATTACCGGGGACTAGCGGGAGCTCCTACAATGAGCAGTTCTTC.